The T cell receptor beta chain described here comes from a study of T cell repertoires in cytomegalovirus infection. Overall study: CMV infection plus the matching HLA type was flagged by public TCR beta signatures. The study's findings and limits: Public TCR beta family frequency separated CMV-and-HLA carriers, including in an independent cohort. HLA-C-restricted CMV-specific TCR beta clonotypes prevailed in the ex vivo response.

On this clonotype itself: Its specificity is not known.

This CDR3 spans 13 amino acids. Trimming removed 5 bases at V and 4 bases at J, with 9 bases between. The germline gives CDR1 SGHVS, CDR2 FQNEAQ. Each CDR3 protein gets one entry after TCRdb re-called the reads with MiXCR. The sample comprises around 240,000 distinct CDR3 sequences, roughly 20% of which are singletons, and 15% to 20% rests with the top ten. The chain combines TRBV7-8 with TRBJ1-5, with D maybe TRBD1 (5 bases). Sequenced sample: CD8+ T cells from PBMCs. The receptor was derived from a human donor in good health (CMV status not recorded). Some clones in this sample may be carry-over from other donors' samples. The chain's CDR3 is CASSQTANQPQHF. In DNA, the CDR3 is TGTGCCAGCAGCCAGACAGCTAATCAGCCCCAGCATTTT.